One sample yielded the 7 T cell receptor beta chains listed below, sequenced in a study of type 1 regulatory T cells. TCRdb reprocessed the reads via MiXCR and lists one record per CDR3 protein. The sample contains approximately 72,000 distinct CDR3 sequences, about 60% of which appear only once. Which antigens these TCRs recognize remains unknown. The sequenced sample was cultured T cells, either the whole culture or a sorted T cell fraction (not recorded which). Regarding subset: Tr1-enriched cell product generated in vitro against host alloantigens. The receptors come from a human donor in good health.

The V and J genes are TRBV6-6 and TRBJ2-1; maybe TRBD1 (6 bases). The CDR3 runs 14 residues. Germline CDR1 and CDR2: MNHNY and SVGAGI (reference sequence). V lost 6 bases and J 7 bases, leaving 16 bases between the germline ends. The CDR3 here is CASSSLMGANEQFF. Here the CDR3 DNA reads TGTGCCAGCAGCAGCCTGATGGGGGCGAATGAGCAGTTCTTC.

This clonotype came up once. V gene TRBV19 combines with J gene TRBJ2-5, with D possibly being TRBD2 (6 bases). V was trimmed by 2 bases and J by 5 bases, leaving 15 bases between them. In germline, CDR1 is LNHDA, CDR2 SQIVND (reference sequence). The CDR3 totals 15 residues. CDR3 residues: CASSIRREVGETQYF. CDR3 nucleotides: TGTGCCAGTAGTATAAGAAGGGAGGTTGGGGAGACCCAGTACTTC.

In this sample, this clonotype turned up a few times. This chain connects TRBV5-4 to TRBJ2-1; no clear D. The CDR3 consists of 13 residues. V was pared by 0 bases and J by 7 bases, with 8 bases between. Germline V lookup: CDR1 SGHNT, CDR2 YYREEE (reference sequence). The CDR3 reads CASSLAGSNEQFF. The CDR3 nucleotides are TGTGCCAGCAGCTTGGCAGGTAGTAATGAGCAGTTCTTC.

This clonotype turned up a few times. This chain joins TRBV7-3 and TRBJ2-2; a possible D gene is TRBD2 (6 bases). The CDR3 has 13 amino acids. CDR1 and CDR2 from the germline V gene are SGHTA and FQGTGA. V dropped 1 base and J dropped 11 bases, with 11 bases sitting between them. CDR3 region: CASSLRRGGELFF. The CDR3 region has the DNA TGTGCCAGCAGCTTAAGGCGGGGCGGTGAGCTGTTTTTT.

The V call is TRBV7-2, the J call TRBJ1-6; TRBD1 agrees at 9 bases. This CDR3 has 14 amino acids. Germline V CDR1 and CDR2: SGHTA, FQGNSA. Trimming cost V 5 bases and J 11 bases; bases outside gene matches: 7. CDR3 sequence: CASSTRDRAAPLHF. In DNA form, the CDR3 reads TGTGCCAGCAGCACTCGGGACAGGGCAGCACCCCTCCACTTT.

The rearrangement uses TRBV7-2 and TRBJ1-4; no reliable D call. The germline V gene has CDR1 SGHTA and CDR2 FQGNSA. The CDR3 runs to 15 residues. With 2 bases removed from V and 4 bases from J, the gap between germline ends came to 11 bases. CDR3 DNA sequence: TGTGCCAGCAGCTTACAGCACGGCCTTAATGAAAAACTGTTTTTT. It specifies CASSLQHGLNEKLFF.

This clonotype came up once. J is TRBJ2-3 and V is TRBV7-3; D is undetermined. Trimming removed 5 bases from V and 5 bases from J, with 11 bases in between. CDR3 size: 13 residues. The V gene's germline CDR1 is SGHTA and CDR2 FQGTGA. The CDR3 bases are TGTGCCAGCAGCGCGACGAAAAAAGATACGCAGTATTTT. Residues: CASSATKKDTQYF.